The clone carrying this T cell receptor (beta chain) was detected ten times or more. Time point here: patch test 1, 2 weeks after DPC sensitization. Regarding treatment: therapeutic diphenylcyclopropenone sensitization with weekly scalp DPC. The data originate from a study of human T cells and chemical hapten exposure. Turning to the study itself: Throughout a study of roughly 24 weeks, patients underwent weekly scalp administration of diphenylcyclopropenone doses.

TCRdb fed the RACE reads into MiXCR, producing one record per CDR3 protein. The sample has around 71,000 distinct CDR3 sequences, around 10% seen once. The germline CDR1 and CDR2 sequences are SGHTA and FQGNSA. The CDR3 totals 14 residues. V lost 3 bases and J lost 5; bases outside the gene matches: 5. The TCR sequence derives from a woman aged 40 to 50 with alopecia areata. Some clones in this sample may be carry-over from other donors' samples. This rearrangement joins TRBV7-2 to TRBJ1-1; 8 positions agree with TRBD1. This sample comprised whole blood, obtained in connection with sensitization to the hapten diphenylcyclopropenone (DPC). CDR3 sequence: CASSFQGARTEAFF. The CDR3 nucleotides read TGTGCCAGCAGCTTTCAGGGGGCTAGGACTGAAGCTTTCTTT.